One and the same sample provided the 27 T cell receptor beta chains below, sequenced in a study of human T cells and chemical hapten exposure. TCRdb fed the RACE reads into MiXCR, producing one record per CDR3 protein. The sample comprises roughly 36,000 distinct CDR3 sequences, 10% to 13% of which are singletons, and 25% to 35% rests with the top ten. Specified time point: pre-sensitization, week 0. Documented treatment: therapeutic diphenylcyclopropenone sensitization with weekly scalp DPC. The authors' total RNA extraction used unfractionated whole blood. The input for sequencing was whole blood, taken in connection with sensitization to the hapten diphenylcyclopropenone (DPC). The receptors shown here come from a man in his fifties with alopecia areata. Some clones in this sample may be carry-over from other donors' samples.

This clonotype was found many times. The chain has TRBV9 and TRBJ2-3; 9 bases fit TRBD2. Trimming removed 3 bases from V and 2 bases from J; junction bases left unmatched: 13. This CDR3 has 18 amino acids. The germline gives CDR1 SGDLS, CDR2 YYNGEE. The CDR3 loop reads CASSAQPATSGSTDTQYF. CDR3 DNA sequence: TGTGCCAGCAGCGCCCAGCCCGCGACTAGCGGATCCACAGATACGCAGTATTTT.

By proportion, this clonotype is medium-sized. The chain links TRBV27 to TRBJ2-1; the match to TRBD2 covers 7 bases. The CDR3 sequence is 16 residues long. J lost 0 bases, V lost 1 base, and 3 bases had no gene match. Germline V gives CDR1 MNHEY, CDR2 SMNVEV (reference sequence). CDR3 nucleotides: TGTGCCAGCAGTTTATGGGGCGGGAGCTCCTACAATGAGCAGTTCTTC. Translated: CASSLWGGSSYNEQFF.

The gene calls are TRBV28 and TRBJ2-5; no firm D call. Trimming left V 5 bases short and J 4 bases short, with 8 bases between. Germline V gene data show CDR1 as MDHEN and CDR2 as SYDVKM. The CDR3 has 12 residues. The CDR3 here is CASSLLGETQYF. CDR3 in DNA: TGTGCCAGCAGTCTCCTTGGAGAGACCCAGTACTTC. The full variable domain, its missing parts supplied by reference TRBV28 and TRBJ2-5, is DVKVTQSSRYLVKRTGEKVFLECVQDMDHENMFWYRQDPGLGLRLIYFSYDVKMKEKGDIPEGYSVSREKKERFSLILESASTNQTSMYLCASSLLGETQYFGPGTRLLVL.

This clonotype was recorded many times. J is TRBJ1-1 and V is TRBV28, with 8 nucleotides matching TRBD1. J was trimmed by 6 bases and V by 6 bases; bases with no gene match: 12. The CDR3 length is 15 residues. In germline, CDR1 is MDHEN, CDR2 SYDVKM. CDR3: CASRRLGQGFPEAFF. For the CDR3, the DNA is TGTGCCAGCAGACGACTTGGACAGGGTTTTCCTGAAGCTTTCTTT.

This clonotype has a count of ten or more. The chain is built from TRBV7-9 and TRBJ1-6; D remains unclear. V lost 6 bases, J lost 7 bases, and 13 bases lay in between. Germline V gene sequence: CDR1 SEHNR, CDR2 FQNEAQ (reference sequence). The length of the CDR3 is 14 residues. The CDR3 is CASSQDAFNSPLHF. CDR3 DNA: TGTGCCAGCAGTCAGGACGCGTTCAATTCACCCCTCCACTTT.

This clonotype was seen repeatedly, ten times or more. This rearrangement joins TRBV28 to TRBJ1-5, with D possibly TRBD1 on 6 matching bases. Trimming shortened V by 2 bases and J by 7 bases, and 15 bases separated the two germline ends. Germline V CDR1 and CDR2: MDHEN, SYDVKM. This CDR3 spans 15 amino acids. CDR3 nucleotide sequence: TGTGCCAGCAGTTTACCGTACAGGGCTAGCCAGCCCCAGCATTTT. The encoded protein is CASSLPYRASQPQHF.

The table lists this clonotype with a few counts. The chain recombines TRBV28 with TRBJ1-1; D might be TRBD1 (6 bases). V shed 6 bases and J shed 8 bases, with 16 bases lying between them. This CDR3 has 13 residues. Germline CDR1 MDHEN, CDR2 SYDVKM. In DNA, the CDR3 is TGTGCCAGCAGCAAACAAAGCGACAGGGAAGCTTTCTTT. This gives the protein CASSKQSDREAFF.

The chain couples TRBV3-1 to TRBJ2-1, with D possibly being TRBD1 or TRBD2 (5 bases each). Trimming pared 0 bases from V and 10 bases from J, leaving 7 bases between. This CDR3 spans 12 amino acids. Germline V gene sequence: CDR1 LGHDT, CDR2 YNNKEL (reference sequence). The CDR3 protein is CASSQEWGEQFF. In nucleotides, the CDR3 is TGTGCCAGCAGCCAAGAATGGGGGGAGCAGTTCTTC.

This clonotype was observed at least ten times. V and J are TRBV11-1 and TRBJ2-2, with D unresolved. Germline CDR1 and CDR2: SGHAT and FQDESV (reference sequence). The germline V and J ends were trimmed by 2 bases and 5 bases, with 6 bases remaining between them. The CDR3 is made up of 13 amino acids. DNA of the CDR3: TGTGCCAGCAGCTTATCCCCGACCGGGGAGCTGTTTTTT. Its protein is CASSLSPTGELFF.

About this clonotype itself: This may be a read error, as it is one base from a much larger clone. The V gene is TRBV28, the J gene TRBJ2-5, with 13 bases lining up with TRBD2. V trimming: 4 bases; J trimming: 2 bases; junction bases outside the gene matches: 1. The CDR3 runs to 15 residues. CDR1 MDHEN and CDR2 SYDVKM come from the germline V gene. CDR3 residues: CASSWTSGGQETQYF. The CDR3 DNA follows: TGTGCCAGCAGTTGGACTAGCGGGGGTCAAGAGACCCAGTACTTC.

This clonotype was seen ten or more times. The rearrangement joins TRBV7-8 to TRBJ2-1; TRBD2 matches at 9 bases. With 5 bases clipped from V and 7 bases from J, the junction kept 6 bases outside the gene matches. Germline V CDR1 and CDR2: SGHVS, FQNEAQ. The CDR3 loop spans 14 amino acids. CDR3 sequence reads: CASSRRLAENEQFF. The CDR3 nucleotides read TGTGCCAGCAGCCGAAGACTAGCGGAGAATGAGCAGTTCTTC.

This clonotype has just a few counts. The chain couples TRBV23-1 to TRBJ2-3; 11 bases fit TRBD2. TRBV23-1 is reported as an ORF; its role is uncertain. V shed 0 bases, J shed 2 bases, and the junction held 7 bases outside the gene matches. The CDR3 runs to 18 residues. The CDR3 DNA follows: TGCGCCAGCAGTCAATCCTTGACTAGCGGGGCCCACACAGATACGCAGTATTTT. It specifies CASSQSLTSGAHTDTQYF.

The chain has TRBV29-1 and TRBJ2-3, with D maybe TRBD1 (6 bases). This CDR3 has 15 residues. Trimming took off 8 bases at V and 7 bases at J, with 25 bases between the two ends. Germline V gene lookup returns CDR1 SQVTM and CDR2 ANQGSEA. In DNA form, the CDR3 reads TGCAGCCCGACCCTGGGGAGCGGCCAGGGGAATACGCAGTATTTT. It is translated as CSPTLGSGQGNTQYF.

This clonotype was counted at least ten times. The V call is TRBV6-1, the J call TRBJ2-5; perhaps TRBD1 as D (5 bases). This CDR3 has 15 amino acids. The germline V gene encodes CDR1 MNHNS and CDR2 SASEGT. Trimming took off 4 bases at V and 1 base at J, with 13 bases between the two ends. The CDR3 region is CASSVLRGRQETQYF. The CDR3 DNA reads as TGTGCCAGCAGTGTTTTAAGGGGCCGCCAAGAGACCCAGTACTTC.

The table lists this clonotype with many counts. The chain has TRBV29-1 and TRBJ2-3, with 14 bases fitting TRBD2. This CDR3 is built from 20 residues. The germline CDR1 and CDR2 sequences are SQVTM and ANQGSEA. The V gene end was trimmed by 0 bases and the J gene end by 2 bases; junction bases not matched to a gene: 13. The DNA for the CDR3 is TGCAGCGTTGAAGATCTTCTGACTAGCGGGAGGGCCTGGGACACAGATACGCAGTATTTT. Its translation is CSVEDLLTSGRAWDTDTQYF.

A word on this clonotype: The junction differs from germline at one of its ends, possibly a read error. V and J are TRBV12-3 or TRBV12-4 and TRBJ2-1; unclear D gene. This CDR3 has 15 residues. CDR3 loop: CTSSRSESSYNEQFF. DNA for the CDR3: TGTACCAGCAGTCGAAGCGAGAGCTCCTACAATGAGCAGTTCTTC.

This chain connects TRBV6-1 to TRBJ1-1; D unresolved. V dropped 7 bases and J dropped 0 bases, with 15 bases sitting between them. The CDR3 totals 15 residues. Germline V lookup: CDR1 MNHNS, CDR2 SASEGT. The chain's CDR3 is CASTLEGGLNTEAFF. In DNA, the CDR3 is TGTGCCAGCACCCTAGAAGGAGGCCTGAACACTGAAGCTTTCTTT.

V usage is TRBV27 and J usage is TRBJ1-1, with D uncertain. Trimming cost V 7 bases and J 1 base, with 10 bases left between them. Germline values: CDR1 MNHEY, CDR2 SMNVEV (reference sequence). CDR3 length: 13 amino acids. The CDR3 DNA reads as TGTGCCAGCAAATTCCCACAGAACACTGAAGCTTTCTTT. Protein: CASKFPQNTEAFF.

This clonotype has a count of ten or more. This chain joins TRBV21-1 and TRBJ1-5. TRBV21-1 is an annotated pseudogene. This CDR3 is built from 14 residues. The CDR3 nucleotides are TGTGCCAGCAGCAAATGGTCAAGGAATCAGCCCCAGCATTTT. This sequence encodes CASSKWSRNQPQHF.

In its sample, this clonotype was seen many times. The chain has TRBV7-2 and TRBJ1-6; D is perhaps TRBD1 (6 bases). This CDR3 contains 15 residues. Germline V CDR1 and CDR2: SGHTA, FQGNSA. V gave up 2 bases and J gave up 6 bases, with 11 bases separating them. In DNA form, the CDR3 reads TGTGCCAGCAGCTTATTGGGGGCTGGTAATTCACCCCTCCACTTT. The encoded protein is CASSLLGAGNSPLHF.

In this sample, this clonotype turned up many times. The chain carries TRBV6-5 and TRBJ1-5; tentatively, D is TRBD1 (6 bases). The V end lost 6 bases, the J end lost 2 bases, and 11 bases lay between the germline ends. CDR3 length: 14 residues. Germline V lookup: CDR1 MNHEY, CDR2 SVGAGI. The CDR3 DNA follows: TGTGCCAGCAGGGGAGGGGGTGGCAATCAGCCCCAGCATTTT. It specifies CASRGGGGNQPQHF.

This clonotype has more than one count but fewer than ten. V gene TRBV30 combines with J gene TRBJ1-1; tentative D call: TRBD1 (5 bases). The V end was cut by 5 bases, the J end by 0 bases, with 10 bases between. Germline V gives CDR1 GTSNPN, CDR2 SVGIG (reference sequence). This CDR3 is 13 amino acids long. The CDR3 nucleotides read TGTGCCTGGGGGAGGGGAATGAACACTGAAGCTTTCTTT. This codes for CAWGRGMNTEAFF.

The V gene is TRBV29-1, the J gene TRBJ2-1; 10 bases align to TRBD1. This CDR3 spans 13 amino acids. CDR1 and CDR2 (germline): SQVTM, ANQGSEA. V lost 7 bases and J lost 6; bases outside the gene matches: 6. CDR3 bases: TGCAGCGCCCGACAGGGGGCCCTCAATGAGCAGTTCTTC. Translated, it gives CSARQGALNEQFF.

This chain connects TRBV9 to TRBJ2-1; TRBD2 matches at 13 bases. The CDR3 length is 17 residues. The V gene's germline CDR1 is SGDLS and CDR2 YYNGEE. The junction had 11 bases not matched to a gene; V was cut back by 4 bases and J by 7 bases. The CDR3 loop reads CASSPWTSGSGINEQFF. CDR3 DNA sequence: TGTGCCAGCAGCCCATGGACTAGCGGGAGTGGTATAAATGAGCAGTTCTTC.

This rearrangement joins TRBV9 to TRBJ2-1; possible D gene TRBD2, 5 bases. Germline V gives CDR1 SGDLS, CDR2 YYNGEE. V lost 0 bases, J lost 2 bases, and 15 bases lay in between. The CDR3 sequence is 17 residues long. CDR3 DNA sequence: TGTGCCAGCAGCGTAGGAGTTAGAACGGGGACCTACAATGAGCAGTTCTTC. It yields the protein CASSVGVRTGTYNEQFF.

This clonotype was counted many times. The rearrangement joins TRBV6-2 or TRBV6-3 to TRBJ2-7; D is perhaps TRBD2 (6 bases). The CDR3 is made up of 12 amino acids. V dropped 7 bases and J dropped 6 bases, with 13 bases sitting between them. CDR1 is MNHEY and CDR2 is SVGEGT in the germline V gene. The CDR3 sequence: CASTSLASEQYF. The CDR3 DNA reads TGTGCCAGCACCTCACTAGCATCCGAGCAGTACTTC.

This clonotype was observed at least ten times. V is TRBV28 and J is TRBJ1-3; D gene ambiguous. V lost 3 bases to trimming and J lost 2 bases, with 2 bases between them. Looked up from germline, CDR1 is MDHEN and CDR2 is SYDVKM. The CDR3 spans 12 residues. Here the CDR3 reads CASSFTGNTIYF. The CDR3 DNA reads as TGTGCCAGCAGTTTTACTGGAAACACCATATATTTT.